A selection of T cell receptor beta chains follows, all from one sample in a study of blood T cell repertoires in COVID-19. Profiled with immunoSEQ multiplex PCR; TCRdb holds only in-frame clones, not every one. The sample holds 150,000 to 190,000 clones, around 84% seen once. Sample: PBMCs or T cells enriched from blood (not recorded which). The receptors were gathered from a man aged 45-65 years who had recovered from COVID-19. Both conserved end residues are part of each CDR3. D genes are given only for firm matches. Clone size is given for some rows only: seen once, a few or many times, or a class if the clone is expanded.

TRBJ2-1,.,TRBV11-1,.,CASSLARGLNSYNEQFF,TGTGCCAGCAGCTTAGCAAGGGGACTCAACTCCTACAATGAGCAGTTCTTC
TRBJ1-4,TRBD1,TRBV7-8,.,CASSLRARDSLPEKLFF,TGTGCCAGCAGCTTACGGGCCCGGGACAGCCTCCCCGAAAAACTGTTTTTT
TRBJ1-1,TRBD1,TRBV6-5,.,CASSYGDRGRTEAFF,TGTGCCAGCAGTTACGGGGACAGGGGTCGGACTGAAGCTTTCTTT
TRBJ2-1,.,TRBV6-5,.,CASSLGVFYNEQFF,TGTGCCAGCAGTTTAGGGGTTTTCTACAATGAGCAGTTCTTC
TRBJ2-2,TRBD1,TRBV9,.,CASSRDSGEQLFF,TGTGCCAGCAGCCGGGACAGCGGAGAACAGCTGTTTTTT
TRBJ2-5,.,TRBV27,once,CASSFANEETQYF,TGTGCCAGCAGTTTTGCGAACGAAGAGACCCAGTACTTC
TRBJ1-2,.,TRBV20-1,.,CSAFTNYGYTF,TGCAGTGCTTTTACTAACTATGGCTACACCTTC
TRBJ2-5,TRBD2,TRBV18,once,CASSPRGSGETQYF,TGTGCCAGCTCACCGCGGGGGTCTGGAGAGACCCAGTACTTC
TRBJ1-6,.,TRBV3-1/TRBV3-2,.,CASTGDGLKGSPLHF,TGTGCCAGCACGGGGGACGGTCTTAAGGGTTCACCCCTCCACTTT
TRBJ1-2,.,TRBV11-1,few,CASSRGGLGNGYTF,TGTGCCAGCAGCCGCGGGGGCCTGGGAAATGGCTACACCTTC
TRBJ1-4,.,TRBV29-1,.,CSGEGVERGKLFF,TGCAGCGGGGAGGGAGTCGAACGAGGAAAACTGTTTTTT
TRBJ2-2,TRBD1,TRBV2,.,CASSTTRQGANTGELFF,TGTGCCAGCAGCACCACCCGCCAGGGGGCTAACACCGGGGAGCTGTTTTTT
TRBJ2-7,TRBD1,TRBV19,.,CASSIDAGTAYEQYF,TGTGCCAGTAGTATAGACGCCGGGACAGCCTACGAGCAGTACTTC
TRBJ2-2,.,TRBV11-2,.,CASSFSHTGTGELFF,TGTGCCAGCAGCTTTTCTCACACAGGCACCGGGGAGCTGTTTTTT
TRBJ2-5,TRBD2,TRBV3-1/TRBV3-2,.,CASSQDLLGSGNF,TGTGCCAGCAGCCAAGATCTATTGGGAAGCGGGAACTTC
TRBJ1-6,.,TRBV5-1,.,CASSLLQNNNSPLHF,TGCGCCAGCAGCTTGCTCCAGAATAATAATTCACCCCTCCACTTT
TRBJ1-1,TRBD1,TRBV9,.,CASSGERDRRNTEAFF,TGTGCCAGCAGCGGAGAACGGGACAGGAGAAACACTGAAGCTTTCTTT
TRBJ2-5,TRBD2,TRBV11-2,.,CASSSRLAGLQETQYF,TGTGCCAGCAGCTCGAGACTAGCGGGGCTCCAAGAGACCCAGTACTTC
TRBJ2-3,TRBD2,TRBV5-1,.,CASSLVLAGQSTDTQYF,TGCGCCAGCAGCTTGGTGCTAGCGGGGCAAAGCACAGATACGCAGTATTTT
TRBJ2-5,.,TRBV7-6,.,CASSFRQAQETQYF,TGTGCCAGCAGCTTCCGACAGGCCCAAGAGACCCAGTACTTC
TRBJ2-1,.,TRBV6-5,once,CASSYYRDGNEQFF,TGTGCCAGCAGTTACTACAGGGACGGCAATGAGCAGTTCTTC
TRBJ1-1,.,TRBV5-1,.,CASSLGNRDTRNTEAFF,TGCGCCAGCAGCTTGGGGAATAGGGACACTAGGAACACTGAAGCTTTCTTT
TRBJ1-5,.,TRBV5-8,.,CASSHDPGGQRRKPQHF,TGTGCCAGCAGCCACGATCCAGGCGGGCAGAGGAGAAAGCCCCAGCATTTT
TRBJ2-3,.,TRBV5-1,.,CASSLAGGTISTDTQYF,TGCGCCAGCAGCTTGGCCGGAGGGACGATCAGCACAGATACGCAGTATTTT
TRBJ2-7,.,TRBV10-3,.,CAIKASHTYEQYF,TGTGCCATCAAGGCTAGCCATACCTACGAGCAGTACTTC
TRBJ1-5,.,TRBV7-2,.,CASSQEGVLGPQHF,TGTGCCAGCAGCCAGGAGGGCGTGTTGGGGCCCCAGCATTTT
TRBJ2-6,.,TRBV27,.,CASREPGANVLTF,TGTGCCAGCAGGGAGCCTGGGGCCAACGTCCTGACTTTC
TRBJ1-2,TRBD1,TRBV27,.,CASSLSEGQGARGYTF,TGTGCCAGCAGTTTATCAGAAGGACAGGGGGCTCGAGGCTACACCTTC
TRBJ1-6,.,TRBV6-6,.,CASSYTQGYSNSPLHF,TGTGCCAGCAGTTACACCCAGGGATATAGTAATTCACCCCTCCACTTT
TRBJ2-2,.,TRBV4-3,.,CASSQDWRAAGELFF,TGCGCCAGCAGCCAAGATTGGCGGGCGGCCGGGGAGCTGTTTTTT
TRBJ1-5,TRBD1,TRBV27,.,CASSGHGTGGVNQPQHF,TGTGCCAGCAGTGGGCACGGGACAGGGGGCGTCAATCAGCCCCAGCATTTT
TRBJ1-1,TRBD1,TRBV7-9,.,CASTWTGAKTEAFF,TGTGCCAGCACCTGGACAGGGGCTAAGACTGAAGCTTTCTTT
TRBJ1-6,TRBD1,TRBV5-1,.,CASSYGTADNSPLHF,TGCGCCAGCAGCTACGGGACAGCTGATAATTCACCCCTCCACTTT
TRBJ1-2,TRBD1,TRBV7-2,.,CASSKQGAVNGYTF,TGTGCCAGCAGCAAACAGGGGGCAGTGAATGGCTACACCTTC
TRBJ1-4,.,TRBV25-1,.,CASSEYQEEKLFF,TGTGCCAGCAGTGAATATCAGGAAGAAAAACTGTTTTTT
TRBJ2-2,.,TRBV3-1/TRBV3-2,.,CASSQGTPTGELFF,TGTGCCAGCAGCCAAGGGACACCCACCGGGGAGCTGTTTTTT
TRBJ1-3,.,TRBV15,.,CATSRQQGAGNTIYF,TGTGCCACCAGCAGACAACAGGGCGCGGGAAACACCATATATTTT
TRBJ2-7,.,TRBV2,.,CASSMVTIYEQYF,TGTGCCAGCAGTATGGTCACTATCTACGAGCAGTACTTC
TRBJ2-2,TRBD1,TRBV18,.,CASSPQDRGFGELFF,TGTGCCAGCTCACCACAGGACAGGGGATTCGGGGAGCTGTTTTTT
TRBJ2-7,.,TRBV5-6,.,CASHFMGQDYEQYF,TGTGCCAGCCATTTCATGGGGCAGGACTACGAGCAGTACTTC